These 32 T cell receptor beta chains came from one sample sequenced in a study of control samples from healthy donors and cancer patients. Measured with immunoSEQ multiplex PCR; TCRdb has only the in-frame clones, and not every one. Altogether more than 100,000 clones are present, more than 85% being singletons, with the ten largest covering roughly 19%. Sequencing input: PBMCs. These receptors originate from a man between 60 and 70 years old with lung cancer.

The chain employs TRBV7-9 and TRBJ1-1; D is possibly TRBD1 (5 bases). Germline V CDR1 and CDR2: SEHNR, FQNEAQ (reference sequence). V was trimmed by 8 bases and J by 1 base, leaving 14 bases between them. The CDR3 is 14 amino acids. The CDR3 spells CASGRGRENTEAFF. The CDR3 DNA is TGTGCCAGCGGCCGGGGCAGGGAGAACACTGAAGCTTTCTTT.

This rearrangement joins TRBV27 to TRBJ2-2, with D uncertain. The germline CDR1 and CDR2 sequences are MNHEY and SMNVEV (reference sequence). Trimming shortened V by 10 bases and J by 5 bases, and 17 bases separated the two germline ends. The CDR3 covers 14 residues. In DNA form, the CDR3 reads TGTGCCACCACACCTCGAGTTGAAACCGGGGAGCTGTTTTTT. It encodes CATTPRVETGELFF.

V usage is TRBV5-6 and J usage is TRBJ1-6; the D is unclear. Germline V gives CDR1 SGHDT, CDR2 YYEEEE. V was trimmed by 1 base and J by 5 bases, leaving 10 bases between them. The CDR3 contains 15 residues. The CDR3 is CASSLWSVNNSPLHF. DNA of the CDR3: TGTGCCAGCAGCTTGTGGTCGGTCAATAATTCACCCCTCCACTTT.

The V gene is TRBV14, the J gene TRBJ2-1, with a weak D call TRBD2 (6 bases). Trimming shortened V by 0 bases and J by 11 bases, and 11 bases separated the two germline ends. The CDR3 contains 13 residues. Germline-derived CDR1 and CDR2 are SGHDN and FVKESK. CDR3: CASSQEAGRKQFF. The CDR3 DNA reads TGTGCCAGCAGCCAAGAGGCGGGACGTAAGCAGTTCTTC.

This rearrangement joins TRBV6-4 to TRBJ2-7; D remains ambiguous. Per germline, CDR1 MRHNA and CDR2 SNTAGT. With 2 bases removed from V and 4 bases from J, the gap between germline ends came to 9 bases. There are 13 residues in the CDR3. The CDR3 reads CASSDGDSYEQYF. In DNA, the CDR3 is TGTGCCAGCAGTGACGGGGATTCGTACGAGCAGTACTTC.

The rearrangement joins TRBV5-1 to TRBJ1-1, with 7 nucleotides matching TRBD1. The CDR3 loop spans 16 amino acids. With V trimmed by 4 bases and J by 4 bases, 13 bases remained unmatched. CDR1 SGHRS and CDR2 YFSETQ come from the germline V gene. The CDR3 region has the DNA TGCGCCAGCAGCCCCGGGACAGAGATAGTAGGCACTGAAGCTTTCTTT. This sequence encodes CASSPGTEIVGTEAFF.

The V gene is TRBV5-4, the J gene TRBJ1-1; D may be TRBD1 (6 bases). CDR3 length: 14 residues. Germline V gene lookup returns CDR1 SGHNT and CDR2 YYREEE (reference sequence). Trimming stripped 6 bases from V and 0 bases from J, with 12 bases between. The CDR3 region has the DNA TGTGCCAGCAACCAGGGGTGGCTGAACACTGAAGCTTTCTTT. Protein sequence: CASNQGWLNTEAFF.

About this clone itself: Other DNA sequences within the sample encode an identical CDR3. The chain combines TRBV5-6 with TRBJ2-2; D is unresolved. CDR3 size: 11 residues. V lost 5 bases and J 9 bases, leaving 8 bases between the germline ends. From germline, CDR1 is SGHDT and CDR2 YYEEEE. The CDR3 sequence: CASSSTRELFF. In DNA, the CDR3 is TGTGCCAGCAGTTCTACCCGGGAGCTGTTTTTT.

This clone was seen a single time. The chain has TRBV9 and TRBJ1-2; 7 nucleotides line up with TRBD1. This CDR3 is 16 amino acids long. The V gene's germline CDR1 is SGDLS and CDR2 YYNGEE. V shed 0 bases, J shed 4 bases, and the junction held 9 bases outside the gene matches. The chain's CDR3 is CASSVAEGATTYGYTF. CDR3 DNA sequence: TGTGCCAGCAGCGTAGCGGAGGGGGCGACGACCTATGGCTACACCTTC.

The rearrangement uses TRBV5-1 and TRBJ1-2; D remains ambiguous. Trimming removed 1 base at V and 6 bases at J, with 10 bases between. Looked up from germline, CDR1 is SGHRS and CDR2 is YFSETQ. This CDR3 comprises 13 residues. The CDR3 protein is CASSLTEHHGYTF. The CDR3 DNA reads as TGCGCCAGCAGCTTGACAGAACACCATGGCTACACCTTC.

The chain recombines TRBV4-1 with TRBJ2-1, with D perhaps matching TRBD2 (5 bases). CDR3 size: 15 residues. Germline values: CDR1 MGHRA, CDR2 YSYEKL. Trimming shortened V by 0 bases and J by 9 bases, and 15 bases separated the two germline ends. The CDR3 loop reads CASSQDEGRLGEQFF. The CDR3 DNA sequence: TGCGCCAGCAGCCAAGATGAGGGCAGGCTGGGTGAGCAGTTCTTC.

Written as DNA, the CDR3 is TGTGCCAGCAGTACCCAGGTGAACACTGAAGCTTTCTTT. Its protein is CASSTQVNTEAFF. The chain carries TRBV6-5 and TRBJ1-1; unclear D gene. In germline, CDR1 is MNHEY, CDR2 SVGAGI. The CDR3 has 13 residues. The V end lost 5 bases, the J end lost 0 bases, and 7 bases lay between the germline ends.

The chain has TRBV2 and TRBJ1-1; D is perhaps TRBD1 (6 bases). Germline-derived CDR1 and CDR2 are SNHLY and FYNNEI. V was cut by 1 base and J by 5 bases, with 8 bases left in between. This CDR3 is built from 13 residues. The CDR3 DNA reads as TGTGCCAGCAGTGAAGGAACAGGGACTGAAGCTTTCTTT. Residues: CASSEGTGTEAFF.

V gene TRBV7-2 combines with J gene TRBJ2-7; D perhaps matches TRBD2 (5 bases). The V and J ends lost 5 bases and 7 bases respectively, with 12 bases between them. There are 12 residues in the CDR3. Germline V gene lookup returns CDR1 SGHTA and CDR2 FQGNSA. The CDR3 is CASSRSRGEQYF. The CDR3 DNA reads TGTGCCAGCAGCCGCTCGAGAGGGGAGCAGTACTTC.

V is TRBV2 and J is TRBJ2-3, with unresolved D. The germline V gene encodes CDR1 SNHLY and CDR2 FYNNEI. V was shortened by 4 bases and J by 4 bases, with 15 bases between the two germline ends. The CDR3 runs to 15 residues. The CDR3: CASSGGSTIADTQYF. The CDR3 DNA follows: TGTGCCAGCAGTGGTGGCTCAACAATCGCAGATACGCAGTATTTT.

CDR3: CASSERGPHEQYF. In DNA, the CDR3 is TGTGCCAGCAGTGAAAGGGGTCCCCACGAGCAGTACTTC. The rearrangement joins TRBV27 to TRBJ2-7, with D perhaps TRBD1 (5 bases). The CDR3 sequence is 13 residues long. CDR1 MNHEY and CDR2 SMNVEV come from the germline V gene (reference sequence). Deletions cut 5 bases from V and 5 bases from J, with 13 bases between.

The CDR3 DNA sequence: TGCGCCAGCAGCCAAGTTGGCACAGGGGAGGAGACCCAGTACTTC. Amino acid sequence: CASSQVGTGEETQYF. J is TRBJ2-5 and V is TRBV4-1; 7 nucleotides align to TRBD1. CDR3 size: 15 residues. Per the germline V gene, CDR1 is MGHRA and CDR2 is YSYEKL. The V segment lost 1 base and the J segment 5 bases; nucleotides outside the gene matches: 7.

V and J are TRBV3-1 (or the pseudogene TRBV3-2) and TRBJ2-6; D possibly uses TRBD1 or TRBD2 (7 bases each). Looked up from germline, CDR1 is LGHDT and CDR2 is YNNKEL (reference sequence). This CDR3 spans 16 amino acids. Trimming removed 2 bases from V and 7 bases from J, with 15 bases in between. The CDR3 DNA follows: TGTGCCAGCAGCCAATCAGGGACAGCGGGAGCCAACGTCCTGACTTTC. The encoded protein is CASSQSGTAGANVLTF.

The CDR3 loop reads CATSALIAEGQDTQYF. As DNA, the CDR3 is TGTGCCACCAGTGCCCTCATCGCGGAGGGGCAGGATACGCAGTATTTT. The rearrangement uses TRBV24-1 and TRBJ2-3, with TRBD2 as a possible D gene (6 bases). CDR1 is KGHDR, CDR2 SFDVKD, per germline. Deletions cut 5 bases from V and 6 bases from J, with 20 bases between. This CDR3 is 16 amino acids long.

The genes are TRBV9 and TRBJ2-2; D unresolved. The CDR3 is 15 residues long. Germline V gene lookup returns CDR1 SGDLS and CDR2 YYNGEE. Trimming cost V 2 bases and J 0 bases, with 8 bases left between them. CDR3 nucleotide sequence: TGTGCCAGCAGCGTTGGAGTTCCGAACACCGGGGAGCTGTTTTTT. Residues: CASSVGVPNTGELFF.

The chain carries TRBV5-1 and TRBJ1-3, with TRBD1 matching 7 bases. Germline lookup yields CDR1 SGHRS and CDR2 YFSETQ. The ends lost 7 bases at V and 0 bases at J; junction bases unmatched: 4. CDR3 size: 14 residues. The DNA of the CDR3 is TGCGCCAGCGCACCAGGGGGCTCTGGAAACACCATATATTTT. The encoded protein is CASAPGGSGNTIYF. Full variable domain (outside the CDR3, taken from reference TRBV5-1 and TRBJ1-3): KAGVTQTPRYLIKTRGQQVTLSCSPISGHRSVSWYQQTPGQGLQFLFEYFSETQRNKGNFPGRFSGRQFSNSRSEMNVSTLELGDSALYLCASAPGGSGNTIYFGEGSWLTVV.

This sequence joins TRBV5-6 and TRBJ2-2; D is perhaps TRBD1 (6 bases). The CDR3 runs 14 residues. The germline V gene encodes CDR1 SGHDT and CDR2 YYEEEE. With 4 bases removed from V and 5 bases from J, the gap between germline ends came to 12 bases. The CDR3 sequence: CASSTTTGTGELFF. The CDR3 region has the DNA TGTGCCAGCAGCACAACAACAGGGACCGGGGAGCTGTTTTTT.

In nucleotides, the CDR3 is TGTGCCAGCAGCTCCCGCACTGATTACAATGAGCAGTTCTTC. This translates into CASSSRTDYNEQFF. V and J are TRBV11-3 and TRBJ2-1, with unresolved D. In germline, CDR1 is SGHNT, CDR2 YENEEA. The CDR3 loop spans 14 amino acids. Trimming took 4 bases from V and 4 from J, leaving 11 bases between them.

The V and J genes are TRBV2 and TRBJ1-5, with D unclear. V lost 4 bases to trimming and J lost 4 bases, with 8 bases between them. The germline V gene has CDR1 SNHLY and CDR2 FYNNEI. CDR3 length equals 13 residues. DNA for the CDR3: TGTGCCAGCAGTGGCGAATCGAATCAGCCCCAGCATTTT. Encoded protein: CASSGESNQPQHF.

The rearrangement joins TRBV18 to TRBJ1-3; D gene uncertain. The germline V and J ends were trimmed by 3 bases and 0 bases, with 6 bases remaining between them. The germline gives CDR1 KGHSH, CDR2 LQKENI. The CDR3 has 14 amino acids. The CDR3 bases are TGTGCCAGCTCACCGCAGAGCTCTGGAAACACCATATATTTT. Translated: CASSPQSSGNTIYF.

The chain couples TRBV5-1 to TRBJ2-5; a weak D match, TRBD2 (5 bases). V was cut by 6 bases and J by 5 bases, with 17 bases left in between. Germline V gene sequence: CDR1 SGHRS, CDR2 YFSETQ. CDR3 length equals 14 residues. In DNA form, the CDR3 reads TGCGCCAGCACCCCGACCCCGGGGATGGAGACCCAGTACTTC. It codes for CASTPTPGMETQYF.

This clone was seen more than once but under ten times. The V call is TRBV11-3, the J call TRBJ2-3; D possibly corresponds to TRBD2 (6 bases). This CDR3 comprises 15 residues. Germline loops: CDR1 SGHNT, CDR2 YENEEA. V lost 5 bases and J 5 bases, leaving 17 bases between the germline ends. In DNA, the CDR3 is TGTGCCAGCAGCCCTAGAACGGGGGTAGAAGATACGCAGTATTTT. Encoded protein: CASSPRTGVEDTQYF.

The chain is built from TRBV5-1 and TRBJ2-5, with D perhaps assigned TRBD1 or TRBD2 (5 bases each). Germline V gene sequence: CDR1 SGHRS, CDR2 YFSETQ. The CDR3 consists of 14 residues. V was trimmed by 4 bases and J by 4 bases, leaving 14 bases between them. Here the CDR3 reads CASSDPGTGETQYF. The CDR3 region has the DNA TGCGCCAGCAGCGACCCCGGGACGGGAGAGACCCAGTACTTC.

The chain links TRBV11-3 to TRBJ1-1; no clear D. This CDR3 region has 13 residues. The V end lost 4 bases, the J end lost 6 bases, and 12 bases lay between the germline ends. Germline assignment: CDR1 SGHNT and CDR2 YENEEA. In nucleotides, the CDR3 is TGTGCCAGCAGCTCCGGTGGCGGGCCTGAAGCTTTCTTT. It yields the protein CASSSGGGPEAFF.

This CDR3 reads CASSLKVNTEAFF. The CDR3 DNA follows: TGTGCCAGCAGCTTAAAGGTGAACACTGAAGCTTTCTTT. The chain uses TRBV7-9 and TRBJ1-1; no clear D. The CDR3 length is 13 residues. Germline V gene lookup returns CDR1 SEHNR and CDR2 FQNEAQ (reference sequence). Trimming took off 2 bases at V and 0 bases at J, with 4 bases between the two ends.

The J gene is TRBJ2-1, the V gene TRBV5-1; TRBD1 matches 8 bases. V trimming: 2 bases; J trimming: 1 base; junction bases outside the gene matches: 2. The germline CDR1 and CDR2 sequences are SGHRS and YFSETQ. The CDR3 has 15 residues. CDR3 in DNA: TGCGCCAGCAGCTTCCGGACAGGGTCCTACAATGAGCAGTTCTTC. This translates into CASSFRTGSYNEQFF. Variable domain in full (rest from reference TRBV5-1 and TRBJ2-1): KAGVTQTPRYLIKTRGQQVTLSCSPISGHRSVSWYQQTPGQGLQFLFEYFSETQRNKGNFPGRFSGRQFSNSRSEMNVSTLELGDSALYLCASSFRTGSYNEQFFGPGTRLTVL.

This clone was detected only once. Additional DNA sequences in this sample encode the identical CDR3. The genes are TRBV5-1 and TRBJ1-3; D is ambiguous. Germline V gives CDR1 SGHRS, CDR2 YFSETQ. CDR3 length: 13 amino acids. V was shortened by 7 bases and J by 4 bases, with 12 bases between the two germline ends. CDR3: CASQDLSGNTIYF. DNA of the CDR3: TGCGCCAGCCAGGACCTCTCCGGAAACACCATATATTTT.